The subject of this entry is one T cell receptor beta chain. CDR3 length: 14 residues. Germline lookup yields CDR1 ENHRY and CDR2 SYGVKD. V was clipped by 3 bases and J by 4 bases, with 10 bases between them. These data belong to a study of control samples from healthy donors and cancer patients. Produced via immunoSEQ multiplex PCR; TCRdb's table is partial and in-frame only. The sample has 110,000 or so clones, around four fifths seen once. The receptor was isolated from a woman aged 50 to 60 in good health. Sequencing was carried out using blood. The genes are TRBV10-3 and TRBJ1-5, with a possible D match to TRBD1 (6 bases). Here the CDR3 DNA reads TGTGCCATCAGTGATAGGACAGTAAATCAGCCCCAGCATTTT. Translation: CAISDRTVNQPQHF.